What follows describes a single T cell receptor (beta chain). Antigen unknown. TCRdb ran MiXCR on the 5' RACE reads and lists one entry per CDR3 protein. Of 400,000 to 550,000 distinct CDR3 sequences in the sample, around 20% were seen once. The germline V gene encodes CDR1 MNHNS and CDR2 SASEGT. CDR3 size: 16 residues. V was pared by 4 bases and J by 7 bases, with 17 bases between. This record belongs to a study of identical twins. Notes on the study in general: Twins' excess sharing was less marked for out-of-frame beta sequences.

These same data were also listed under a study on T cells expressing NK-cell markers.

The sequenced sample was CD4+ T cells sorted from blood. This chain joins TRBV6-1 and TRBJ1-6, with a weak D call TRBD1 (5 bases). The clonotype comes from a woman aged 18 to 35 in good health. CDR3 protein: CASSGWGRGSNSPLHF. The CDR3 coding sequence is TGTGCCAGCAGTGGGTGGGGTAGGGGCAGCAATTCACCCCTCCACTTT.